A single sample is the source of the 6 T cell receptor beta chains below, sequenced in a study of T cells in women clearing cervical HPV infection. TCRdb's copy holds only in-frame clones and misses some; the assay was immunoSEQ multiplex PCR. The data include 15,000 or so clones; the top ten clones carry around 6.7%. Sample: blood buffy coat. All receptors come from a woman between 18 and 69 years old with a cervical HPV16 infection that either progressed to CIN3+ or cleared (not recorded which).

About this clone itself: The read finishes 3 residues shy of the CDR3 end, and the germline J gene is used to complete it. The rearrangement joins TRBV20-1 to TRBJ1-2; tentative D call: TRBD1 (5 bases). Looked up from germline, CDR1 is DFQATT and CDR2 is SNEGSKA (reference sequence). This CDR3 is 16 amino acids long. The part of the CDR3 DNA that was read is TGCAGTGCTAGAGATGCCCTACGGGACTCCGGGTTAGGC. As protein: CSARDALRDSGLG. The full CDR3 reads CSARDALRDSGLGYTF.

With regard to this clone: The read falls 3 residues short of the CDR3 end, and the missing part is taken from the germline J gene. The chain employs TRBV2 and TRBJ2-6, with 10 positions matching TRBD1. J was trimmed by 3 bases and V by 5 bases; bases with no gene match: 10. The CDR3 contains 18 residues. In germline, CDR1 is SNHLY, CDR2 FYNNEI. Incomplete CDR3 DNA: TGTGCCAGCAGTCAACCCTGGGACAGGGGTGTTGGGGCCAACGTC. Amino acids: CASSQPWDRGVGANV. The whole CDR3 sequence reads CASSQPWDRGVGANVLTF.

Points on this clone: Sequencing ends 3 residues short of the CDR3 end; the germline J gene provides the rest. V gene TRBV2 combines with J gene TRBJ2-3; 15 bases align to TRBD2. The junction had 4 bases not matched to a gene; V was cut back by 5 bases and J by 7 bases. This CDR3 region has 15 residues. The germline CDR1 and CDR2 sequences are SNHLY and FYNNEI. CDR3 DNA, as far as it was read: TGTGCCAGCAGTCGGACTAGCGGGGGGGTTTATACG. Residues: CASSRTSGGVYT. The CDR3, in full, reads CASSRTSGGVYTQYF. Variable domain in full (rest from reference TRBV2 and TRBJ2-3): EPEVTQTPSHQVTQMGQEVILRCVPISNHLYFYWYRQILGQKVEFLVSFYNNEISEKSEIFDDQFSVERPDGSNFTLKIRSTKLEDSAMYFCASSRTSGGVYTQYFGPGTRLTVL.

Turning to this clone: The CDR3 extends 3 residues past the end of the read, so its final part is completed from the germline J gene. This chain uses TRBV5-8 with TRBJ1-5; 9 nucleotides match TRBD1. The CDR3 extends over 15 amino acids. Germline V gene sequence: CDR1 SGHTS, CDR2 YDEGEE. The trim removed 3 bases at V and 4 bases at J, leaving 5 bases unmatched. CDR3 loop: CASSSADRGNQPQHF. CDR3 DNA, as far as it was read: TGTGCCAGCAGCTCCGCAGACAGGGGGAATCAGCCC.

About this clone: The read ends 3 residues early relative to the CDR3; the germline J gene fills the gap. The chain links TRBV18 to TRBJ2-6; no definite D call. V lost 3 bases and J 2 bases, leaving 11 bases between the germline ends. The CDR3 has 16 amino acids. Germline loops: CDR1 KGHSH, CDR2 LQKENI. CDR3 loop: CASSPLGLTGANVLTF. The sequenced part of the CDR3 DNA is TGTGCCAGCTCACCCTTAGGGTTAACTGGGGCCAACGTC.

Turning to this clone: The read ends 3 residues shy of where the CDR3 ends; the end is completed using the germline J gene. The chain links TRBV20-1 to TRBJ2-2; 9 bases line up with TRBD2. CDR1 is DFQATT, CDR2 SNEGSKA, per germline (reference sequence). This CDR3 has 15 residues. Unmatched junction bases numbered 7, after V lost 2 bases and J lost 6 bases. CDR3 DNA, as far as it was read: TGCAGTGCTAGATCCCCGCGGGGGGGCCCCGGGGAG. This translates into CSARSPRGGPGE. The CDR3 as a whole reads CSARSPRGGPGELFF.